This section outlines one T cell receptor beta chain sequence together with its context. This sample was included in a study of blood T cell repertoires in COVID-19. Background on the study: Spain, Italy and the United States supplied samples that represented acute and convalescent COVID-19. Sample material is recorded as cDNA or gDNA derived from T cells, B-cell-depleted T cells, or PBMCs.

Between the trimmed V and J ends, which lost 5 bases and 0 bases, there was a span of 13 bases. Germline V gene lookup returns CDR1 SGHDN and CDR2 FVKESK. The CDR3 is made up of 15 amino acids. In the authors' methods: Cell counts per sample came from amplifying reference gene primers. The method was immunoSEQ multiplex PCR; TCRdb's version includes in-frame clones alone and lacks a portion of them. Clonal size and the V and J genes are those of that table, whereas D and trimming came from the DNA. The table lists 300,000 or so clones, approximately 86% of them singletons. Sequenced input: peripheral blood. The sequence derives from a man aged 70 or older with acute or convalescent COVID-19. The chain has TRBV14 and TRBJ1-2; TRBD1 is a possible D gene (6 bases). CDR3 sequence (DNA): TGTGCCAGCAGCAGACAGGTTGACTCTAACTATGGCTACACCTTC. It is translated as CASSRQVDSNYGYTF.